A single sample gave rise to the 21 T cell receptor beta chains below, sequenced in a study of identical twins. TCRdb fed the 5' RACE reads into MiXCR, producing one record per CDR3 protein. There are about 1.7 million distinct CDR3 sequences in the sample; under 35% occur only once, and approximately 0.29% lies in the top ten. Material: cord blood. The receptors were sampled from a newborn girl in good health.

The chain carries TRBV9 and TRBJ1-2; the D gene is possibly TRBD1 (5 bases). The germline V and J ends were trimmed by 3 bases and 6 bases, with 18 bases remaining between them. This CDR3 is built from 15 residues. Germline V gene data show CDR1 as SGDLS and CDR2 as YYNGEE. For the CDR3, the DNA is TGTGCCAGCAGCGCCAACCCGGGACGAGGGGATGGCTACACCTTC. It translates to CASSANPGRGDGYTF.

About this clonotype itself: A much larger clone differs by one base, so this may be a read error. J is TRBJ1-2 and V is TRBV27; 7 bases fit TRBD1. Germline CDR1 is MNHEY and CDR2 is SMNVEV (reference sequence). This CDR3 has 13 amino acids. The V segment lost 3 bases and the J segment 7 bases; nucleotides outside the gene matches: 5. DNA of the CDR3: TGTGCCAGCAGTTTGAAGACAGGGTTTGGCTACACCTTC. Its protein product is CASSLKTGFGYTF.

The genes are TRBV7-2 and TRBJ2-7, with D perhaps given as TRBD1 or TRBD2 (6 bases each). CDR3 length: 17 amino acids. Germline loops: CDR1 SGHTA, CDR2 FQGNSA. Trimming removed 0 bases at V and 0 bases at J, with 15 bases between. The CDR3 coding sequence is TGTGCCAGCAGCTTAGCAGGAGGGGGTTCCCTCTCCTACGAGCAGTACTTC. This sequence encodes CASSLAGGGSLSYEQYF.

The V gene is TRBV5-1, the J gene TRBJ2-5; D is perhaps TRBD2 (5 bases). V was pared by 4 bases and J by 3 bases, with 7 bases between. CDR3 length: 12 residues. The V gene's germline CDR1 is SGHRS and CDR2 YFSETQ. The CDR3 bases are TGCGCCAGCAGCGTGAGGGAAGAGACCCAGTACTTC. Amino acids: CASSVREETQYF.

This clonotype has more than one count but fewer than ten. Here the CDR3 reads CASSTRDSPSYEQYF. CDR3 bases: TGTGCCAGCAGTACCCGGGACAGCCCCTCCTACGAGCAGTACTTC. The chain combines TRBV6-4 with TRBJ2-7; 7 bases line up with TRBD1. The CDR3 totals 15 residues. Germline V gene sequence: CDR1 MRHNA, CDR2 SNTAGT. V shed 5 bases, J shed 0 bases, and the junction held 7 bases outside the gene matches.

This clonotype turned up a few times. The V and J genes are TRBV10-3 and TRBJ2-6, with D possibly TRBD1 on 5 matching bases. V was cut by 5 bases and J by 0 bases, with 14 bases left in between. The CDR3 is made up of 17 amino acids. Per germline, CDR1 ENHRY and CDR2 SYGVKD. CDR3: CAISYDNRSSGANVLTF. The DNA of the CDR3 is TGTGCCATCAGTTATGACAACAGGTCCTCTGGGGCCAACGTCCTGACTTTC.

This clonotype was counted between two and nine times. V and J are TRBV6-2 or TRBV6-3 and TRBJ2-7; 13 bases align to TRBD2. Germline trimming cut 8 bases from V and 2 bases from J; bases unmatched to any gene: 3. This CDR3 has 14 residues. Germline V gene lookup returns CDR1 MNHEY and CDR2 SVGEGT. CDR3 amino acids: CASVLAGGTYEQYF. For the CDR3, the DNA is TGTGCCAGCGTACTAGCGGGGGGGACCTACGAGCAGTACTTC.

CDR3 amino acids: CASSTRQGHYEQYF. In DNA, the CDR3 is TGTGCCAGCAGTACCCGACAGGGGCACTACGAGCAGTACTTC. This chain joins TRBV6-6 and TRBJ2-7; TRBD1 matches at 8 bases. Germline values: CDR1 MNHNY, CDR2 SVGAGI (reference sequence). Unmatched junction bases numbered 6, after V lost 5 bases and J lost 3 bases. The CDR3 is 14 residues long.

CDR3 in amino acids: CASSLVGTDREETQYF. The DNA for the CDR3 is TGCGCCAGCAGCTTGGTCGGGACAGATCGAGAAGAGACCCAGTACTTC. The chain combines TRBV5-1 with TRBJ2-5; 7 bases match TRBD1. The CDR3 contains 16 residues. Germline CDR1 SGHRS, CDR2 YFSETQ. Unmatched junction bases numbered 8, after V lost 0 bases and J lost 3 bases.

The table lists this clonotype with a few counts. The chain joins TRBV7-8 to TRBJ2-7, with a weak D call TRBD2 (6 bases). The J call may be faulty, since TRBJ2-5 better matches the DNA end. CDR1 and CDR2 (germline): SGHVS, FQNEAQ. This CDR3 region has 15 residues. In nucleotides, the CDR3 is TGTGCCAGCAGCTTAGCGGGACTGTTATGGGAGACCCAGTACTTC. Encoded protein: CASSLAGLLWETQYF.

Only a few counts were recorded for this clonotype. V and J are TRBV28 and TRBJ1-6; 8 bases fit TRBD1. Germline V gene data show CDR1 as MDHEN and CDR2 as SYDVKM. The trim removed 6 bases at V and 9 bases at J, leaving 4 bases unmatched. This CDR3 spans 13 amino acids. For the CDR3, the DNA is TGTGCCAGCAGACCCAGGGGGCGTTCACCCCTCCACTTT. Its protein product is CASRPRGRSPLHF.

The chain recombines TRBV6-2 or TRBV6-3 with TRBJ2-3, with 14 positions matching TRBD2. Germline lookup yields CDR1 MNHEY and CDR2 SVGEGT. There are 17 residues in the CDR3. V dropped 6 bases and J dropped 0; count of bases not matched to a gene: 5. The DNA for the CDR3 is TGTGCCAGCAGCGCCCGACTAGCGGGGGGGAGCACAGATACGCAGTATTTT. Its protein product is CASSARLAGGSTDTQYF.

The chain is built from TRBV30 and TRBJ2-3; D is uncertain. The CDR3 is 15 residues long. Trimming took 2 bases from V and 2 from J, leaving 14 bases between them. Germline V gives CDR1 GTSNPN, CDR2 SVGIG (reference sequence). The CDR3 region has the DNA TGTGCCTGGAGTTCTGGTGGTCAAGTCACAGATACGCAGTATTTT. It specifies CAWSSGGQVTDTQYF.

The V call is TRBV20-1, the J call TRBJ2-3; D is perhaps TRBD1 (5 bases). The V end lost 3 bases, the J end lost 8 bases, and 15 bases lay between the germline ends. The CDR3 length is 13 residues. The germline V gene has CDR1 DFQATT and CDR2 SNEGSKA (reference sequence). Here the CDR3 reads CSASSLGPATQYF. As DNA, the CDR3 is TGCAGTGCTAGTTCTCTGGGGCCAGCTACGCAGTATTTT.

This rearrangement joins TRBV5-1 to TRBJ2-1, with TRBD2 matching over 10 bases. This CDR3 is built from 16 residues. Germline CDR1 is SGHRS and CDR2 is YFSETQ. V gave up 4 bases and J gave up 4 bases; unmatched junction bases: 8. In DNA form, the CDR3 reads TGCGCCAGCAGCCTGCCCGGGACTAGCGCTTACAATGAGCAGTTCTTC. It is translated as CASSLPGTSAYNEQFF. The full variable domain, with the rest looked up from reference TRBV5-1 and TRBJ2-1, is KAGVTQTPRYLIKTRGQQVTLSCSPISGHRSVSWYQQTPGQGLQFLFEYFSETQRNKGNFPGRFSGRQFSNSRSEMNVSTLELGDSALYLCASSLPGTSAYNEQFFGPGTRLTVL.

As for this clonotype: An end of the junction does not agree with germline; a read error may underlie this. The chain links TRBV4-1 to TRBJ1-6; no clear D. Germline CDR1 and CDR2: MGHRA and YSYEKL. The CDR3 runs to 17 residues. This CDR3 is CAGSQGGRGSYNPPLHF. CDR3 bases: TGCGCCGGCAGCCAAGGAGGGCGGGGATCCTATAATCCACCCCTCCACTTT.

CDR3 sequence: CASSLEVGRAVYEQYF. CDR3 coding DNA: TGTGCCAGCAGCTTAGAGGTGGGGAGGGCCGTGTACGAGCAGTACTTC. The gene calls are TRBV7-8 and TRBJ2-7; 7 bases match TRBD2. The CDR3 has 16 amino acids. Germline CDR1 is SGHVS and CDR2 is FQNEAQ. V gave up 1 base and J gave up 4 bases; unmatched junction bases: 10.

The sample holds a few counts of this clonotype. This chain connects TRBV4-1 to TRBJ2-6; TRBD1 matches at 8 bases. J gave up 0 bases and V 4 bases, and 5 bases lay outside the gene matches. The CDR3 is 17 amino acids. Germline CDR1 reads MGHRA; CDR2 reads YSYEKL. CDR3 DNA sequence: TGCGCCAGCAGCCCGGGACAGGCCTACTCTGGGGCCAACGTCCTGACTTTC. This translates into CASSPGQAYSGANVLTF.

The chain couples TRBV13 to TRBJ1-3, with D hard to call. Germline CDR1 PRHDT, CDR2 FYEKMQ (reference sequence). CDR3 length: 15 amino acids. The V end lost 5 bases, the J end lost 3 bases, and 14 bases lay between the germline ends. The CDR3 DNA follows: TGTGCCAGCAGCCCAACCCCGCGGTATGGAAACACCATATATTTT. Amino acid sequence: CASSPTPRYGNTIYF.

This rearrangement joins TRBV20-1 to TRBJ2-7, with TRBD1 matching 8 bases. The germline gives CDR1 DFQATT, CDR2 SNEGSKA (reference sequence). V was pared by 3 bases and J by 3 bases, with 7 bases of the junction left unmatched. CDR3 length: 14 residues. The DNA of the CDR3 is TGCAGTGCTAGGGGGAGGACAGGGCTCTACGAGCAGTACTTC. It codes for CSARGRTGLYEQYF.

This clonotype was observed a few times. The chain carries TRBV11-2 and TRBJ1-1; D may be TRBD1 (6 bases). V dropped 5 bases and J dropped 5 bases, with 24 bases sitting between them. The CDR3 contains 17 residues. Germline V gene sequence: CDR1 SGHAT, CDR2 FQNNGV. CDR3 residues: CASSPAGRGGRGTEAFF. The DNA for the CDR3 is TGTGCCAGCAGCCCTGCCGGACGAGGGGGTCGAGGGACTGAAGCTTTCTTT.